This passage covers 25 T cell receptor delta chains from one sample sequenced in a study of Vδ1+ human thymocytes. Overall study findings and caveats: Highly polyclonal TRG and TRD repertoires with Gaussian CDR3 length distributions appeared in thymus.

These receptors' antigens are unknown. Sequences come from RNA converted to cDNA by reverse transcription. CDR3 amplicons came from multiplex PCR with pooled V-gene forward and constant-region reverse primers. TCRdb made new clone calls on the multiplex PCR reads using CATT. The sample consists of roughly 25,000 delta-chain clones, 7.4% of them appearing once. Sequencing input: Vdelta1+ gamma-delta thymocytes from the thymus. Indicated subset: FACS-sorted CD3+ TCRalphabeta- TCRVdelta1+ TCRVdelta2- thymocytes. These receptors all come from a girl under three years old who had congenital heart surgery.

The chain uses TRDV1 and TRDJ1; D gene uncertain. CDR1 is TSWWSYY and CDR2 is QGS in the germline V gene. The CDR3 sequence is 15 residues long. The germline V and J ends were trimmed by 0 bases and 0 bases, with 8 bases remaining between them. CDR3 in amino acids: CALGELAPHTDKLIF. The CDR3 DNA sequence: TGTGCTCTTGGGGAACTAGCACCCCACACCGATAAACTCATCTTT.

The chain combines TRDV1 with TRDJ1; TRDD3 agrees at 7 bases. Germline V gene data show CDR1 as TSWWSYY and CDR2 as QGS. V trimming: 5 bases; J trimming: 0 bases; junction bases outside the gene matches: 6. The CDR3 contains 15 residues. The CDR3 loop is CALGPHGGHTDKLIF. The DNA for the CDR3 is TGTGCTCTTGGGCCCCATGGGGGACACACCGATAAACTCATCTTT.

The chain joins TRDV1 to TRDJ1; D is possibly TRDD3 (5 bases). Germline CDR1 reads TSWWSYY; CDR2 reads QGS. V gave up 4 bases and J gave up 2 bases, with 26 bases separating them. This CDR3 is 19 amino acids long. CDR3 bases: TGTGCTCTTGGGGCCTCCACTACCATGGGGCTACTGGTTACCGATAAACTCATCTTT. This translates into CALGASTTMGLLVTDKLIF.

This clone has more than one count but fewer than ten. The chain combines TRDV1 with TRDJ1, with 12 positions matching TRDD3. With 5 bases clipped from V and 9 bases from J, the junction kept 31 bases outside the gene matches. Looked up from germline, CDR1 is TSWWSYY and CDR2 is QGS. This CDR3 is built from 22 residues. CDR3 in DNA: TGTGCTCTTGGGAAGTGCCTTTTCCATGAGAACCCTGGGGGATACGGGCGGGGGGAACTCATCTTT. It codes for CALGKCLFHENPGGYGRGELIF.

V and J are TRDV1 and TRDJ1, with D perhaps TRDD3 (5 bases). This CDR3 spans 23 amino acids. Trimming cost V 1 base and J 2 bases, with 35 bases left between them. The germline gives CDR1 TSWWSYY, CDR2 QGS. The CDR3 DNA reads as TGTGCTCTTGGGGAACGAGGGTTCGGACCCTTGTGGGGAAAGGCTGTACTTACCGATAAACTCATCTTT. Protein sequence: CALGERGFGPLWGKAVLTDKLIF.

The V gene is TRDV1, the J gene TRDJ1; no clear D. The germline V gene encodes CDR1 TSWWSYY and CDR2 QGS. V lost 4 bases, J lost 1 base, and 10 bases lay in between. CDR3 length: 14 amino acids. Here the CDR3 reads CALGGIGSTDKLIF. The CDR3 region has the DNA TGTGCTCTTGGGGGGATCGGGTCCACCGATAAACTCATCTTT.

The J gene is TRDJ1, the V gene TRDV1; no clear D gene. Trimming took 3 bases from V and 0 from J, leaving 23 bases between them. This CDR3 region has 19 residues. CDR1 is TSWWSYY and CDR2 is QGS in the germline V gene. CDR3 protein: CALGDLNCGVTPYTDKLIF. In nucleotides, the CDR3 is TGTGCTCTTGGGGATCTGAATTGCGGGGTCACCCCGTACACCGATAAACTCATCTTT.

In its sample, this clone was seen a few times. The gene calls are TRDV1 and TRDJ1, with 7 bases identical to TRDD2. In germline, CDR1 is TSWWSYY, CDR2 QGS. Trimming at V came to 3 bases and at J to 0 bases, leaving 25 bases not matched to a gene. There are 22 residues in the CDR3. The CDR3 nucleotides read TGTGCTCTTGGGGAGCCGTTTCCTACCTTGCGGGAAAACGGGGGTTACACCGATAAACTCATCTTT. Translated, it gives CALGEPFPTLRENGGYTDKLIF.

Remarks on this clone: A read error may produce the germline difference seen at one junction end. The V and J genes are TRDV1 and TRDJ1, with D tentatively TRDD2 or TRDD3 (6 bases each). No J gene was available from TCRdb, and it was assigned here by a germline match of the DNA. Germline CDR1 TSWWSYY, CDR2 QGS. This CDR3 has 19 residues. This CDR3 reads CALGAHIGGPTGRTDKLIF. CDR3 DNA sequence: TGTGCTCTTGGGGCTCACATAGGCGGTCCTACTGGGCGCACCGACAAACTCATCTTT.

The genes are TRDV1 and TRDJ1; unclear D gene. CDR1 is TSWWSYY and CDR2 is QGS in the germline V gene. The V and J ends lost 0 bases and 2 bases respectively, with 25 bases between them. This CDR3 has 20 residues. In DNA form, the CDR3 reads TGTGCTCTTGGGGAACTCCAGGCCGCGTCCCCCCTCATAAGGACCGATAAACTCATCTTT. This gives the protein CALGELQAASPLIRTDKLIF.

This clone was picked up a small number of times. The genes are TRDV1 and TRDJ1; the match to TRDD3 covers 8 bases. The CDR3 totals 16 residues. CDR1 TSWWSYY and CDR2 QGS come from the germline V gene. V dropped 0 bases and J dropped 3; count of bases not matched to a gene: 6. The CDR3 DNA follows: TGTGCTCTTGGGGAACTCCATACTGGGGGGCCCGATAAACTCATCTTT. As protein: CALGELHTGGPDKLIF.

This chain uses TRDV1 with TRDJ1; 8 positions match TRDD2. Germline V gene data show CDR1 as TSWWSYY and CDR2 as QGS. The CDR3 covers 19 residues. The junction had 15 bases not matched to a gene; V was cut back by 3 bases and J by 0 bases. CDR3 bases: TGTGCTCTTGGGGACTCTTCCTACCTTTACGCTCAAAACACCGATAAACTCATCTTT. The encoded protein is CALGDSSYLYAQNTDKLIF.

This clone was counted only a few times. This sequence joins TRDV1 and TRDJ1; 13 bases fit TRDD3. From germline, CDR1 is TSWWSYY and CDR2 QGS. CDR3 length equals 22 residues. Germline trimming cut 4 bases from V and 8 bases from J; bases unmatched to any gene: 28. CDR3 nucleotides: TGTGCTCTTGGGGGACCAGTTTGGCCCAGGGGCTACCCTACTGGGGGATACGGAAAACTCATCTTT. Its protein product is CALGGPVWPRGYPTGGYGKLIF.

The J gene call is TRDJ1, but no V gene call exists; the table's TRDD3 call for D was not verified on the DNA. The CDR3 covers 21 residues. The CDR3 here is CALGEAPIPTYGGYVADKLIF. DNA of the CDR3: TGTGCTCTTGGGGAGGCCCCTATCCCTACGTATGGGGGATACGTCGCCGATAAACTCATCTTT.

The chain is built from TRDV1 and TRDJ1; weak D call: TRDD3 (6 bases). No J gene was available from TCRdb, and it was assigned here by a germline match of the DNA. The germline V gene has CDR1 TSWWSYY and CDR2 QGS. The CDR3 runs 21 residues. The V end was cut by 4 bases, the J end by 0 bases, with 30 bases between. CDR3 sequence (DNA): TGTGCTCTTGGGGGGCGCGTACCTCGGCTCGGGGATCTGGGGTACACCGATAAACTCATCTTT. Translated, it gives CALGGRVPRLGDLGYTDKLIF.

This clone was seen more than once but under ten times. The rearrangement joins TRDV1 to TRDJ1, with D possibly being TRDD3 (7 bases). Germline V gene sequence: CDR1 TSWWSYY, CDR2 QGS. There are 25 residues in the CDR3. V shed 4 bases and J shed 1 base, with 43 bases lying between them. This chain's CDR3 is CALGAGPSPTGLLGDTNGATDKLIF. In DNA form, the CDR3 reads TGTGCTCTTGGGGCAGGGCCTTCCCCTACGGGGTTGTTGGGGGACACGAACGGAGCCACCGATAAACTCATCTTT.

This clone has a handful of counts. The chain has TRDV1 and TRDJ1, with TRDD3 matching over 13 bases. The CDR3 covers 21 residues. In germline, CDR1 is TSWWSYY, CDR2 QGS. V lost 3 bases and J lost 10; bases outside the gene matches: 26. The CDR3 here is CALGDEGPRGLLGDTGKGLIF. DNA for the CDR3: TGTGCTCTTGGGGATGAGGGGCCCCGCGGCTTACTGGGGGATACGGGGAAGGGACTCATCTTT.

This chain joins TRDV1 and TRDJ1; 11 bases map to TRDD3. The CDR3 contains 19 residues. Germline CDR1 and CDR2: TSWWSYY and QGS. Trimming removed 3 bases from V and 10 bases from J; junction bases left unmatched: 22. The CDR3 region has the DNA TGTGCTCTTGGGGACCTCGGAAGCGTCTCTTACTGGGGGATAGGCGGACTCATCTTT. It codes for CALGDLGSVSYWGIGGLIF.

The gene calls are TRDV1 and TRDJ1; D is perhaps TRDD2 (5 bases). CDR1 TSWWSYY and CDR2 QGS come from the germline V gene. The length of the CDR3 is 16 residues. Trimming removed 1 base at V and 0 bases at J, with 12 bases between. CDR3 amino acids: CALGEPYTRNTDKLIF. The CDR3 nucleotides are TGTGCTCTTGGGGAACCCTACACGCGGAACACCGATAAACTCATCTTT.

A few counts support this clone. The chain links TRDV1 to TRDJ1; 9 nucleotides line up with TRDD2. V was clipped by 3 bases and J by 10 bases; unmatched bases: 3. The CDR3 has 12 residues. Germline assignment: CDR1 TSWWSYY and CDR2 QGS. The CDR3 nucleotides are TGTGCTCTTGGGGACCTTCCTACGGCACTCATCTTT. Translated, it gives CALGDLPTALIF.

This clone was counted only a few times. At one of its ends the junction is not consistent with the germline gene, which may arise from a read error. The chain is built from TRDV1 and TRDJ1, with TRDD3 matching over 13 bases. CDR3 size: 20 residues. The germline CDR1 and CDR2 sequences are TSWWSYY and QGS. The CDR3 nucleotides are TGTGCTCTTGGGGACGGCCTCCACTACTGGGGGATACGGGACACCGATAAACCCATCTTT. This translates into CALGDGLHYWGIRDTDKPIF.

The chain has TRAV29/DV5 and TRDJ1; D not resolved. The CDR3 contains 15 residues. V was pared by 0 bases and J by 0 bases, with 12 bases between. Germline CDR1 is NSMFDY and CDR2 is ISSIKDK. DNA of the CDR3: TGTGCAGCAAGCGATCCGTTCCCTAACACCGATAAACTCATCTTT. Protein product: CAASDPFPNTDKLIF.

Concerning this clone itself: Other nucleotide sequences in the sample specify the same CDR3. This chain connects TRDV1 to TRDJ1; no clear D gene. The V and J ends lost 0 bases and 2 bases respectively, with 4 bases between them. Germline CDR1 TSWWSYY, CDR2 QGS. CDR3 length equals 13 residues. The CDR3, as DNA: TGTGCTCTTGGGGAACTCGGTACCGATAAACTCATCTTT. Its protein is CALGELGTDKLIF.

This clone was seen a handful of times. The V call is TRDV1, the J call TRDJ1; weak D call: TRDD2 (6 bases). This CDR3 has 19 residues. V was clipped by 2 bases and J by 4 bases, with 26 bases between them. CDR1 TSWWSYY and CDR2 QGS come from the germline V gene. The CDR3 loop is CALGESPSPVRGLVDKLIF. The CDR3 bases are TGTGCTCTTGGGGAATCCCCTTCCCCGGTCCGGGGCCTCGTCGATAAACTCATCTTT.

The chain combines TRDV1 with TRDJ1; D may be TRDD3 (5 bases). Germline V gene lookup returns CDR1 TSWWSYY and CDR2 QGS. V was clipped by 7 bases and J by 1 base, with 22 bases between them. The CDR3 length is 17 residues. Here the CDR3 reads CALAVEGLGLVTDKLIF. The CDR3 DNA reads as TGTGCTCTTGCAGTGGAGGGATTGGGGCTCGTCACCGATAAACTCATCTTT.